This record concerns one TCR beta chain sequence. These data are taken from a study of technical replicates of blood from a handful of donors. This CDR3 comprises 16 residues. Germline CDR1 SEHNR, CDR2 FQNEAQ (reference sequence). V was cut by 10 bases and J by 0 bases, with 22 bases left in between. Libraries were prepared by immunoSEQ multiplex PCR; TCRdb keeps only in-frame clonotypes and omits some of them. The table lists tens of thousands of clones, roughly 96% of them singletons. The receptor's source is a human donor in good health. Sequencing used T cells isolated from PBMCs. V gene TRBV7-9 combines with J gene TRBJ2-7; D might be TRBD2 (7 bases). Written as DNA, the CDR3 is TGTGCCACCAGTGGTGGGGGGGCCGGACGCTCCTACGAGCAGTACTTC. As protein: CATSGGGAGRSYEQYF.